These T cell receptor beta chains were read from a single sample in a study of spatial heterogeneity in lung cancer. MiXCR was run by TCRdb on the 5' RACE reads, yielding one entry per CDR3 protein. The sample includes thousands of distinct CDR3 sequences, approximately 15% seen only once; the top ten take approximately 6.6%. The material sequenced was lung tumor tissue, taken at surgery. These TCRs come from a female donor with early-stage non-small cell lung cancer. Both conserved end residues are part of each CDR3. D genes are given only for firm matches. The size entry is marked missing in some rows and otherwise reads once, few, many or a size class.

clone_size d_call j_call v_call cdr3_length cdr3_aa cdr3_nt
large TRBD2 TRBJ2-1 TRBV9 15 CASSALANSANEQFF TGTGCCAGCAGCGCACTAGCGAACTCGGCCAATGAGCAGTTCTTC
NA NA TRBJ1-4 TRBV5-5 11 CASSQGGTWFF TGTGCCAGCAGCCAGGGCGGGACCTGGTTTTTT
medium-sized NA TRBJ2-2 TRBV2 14 CASSPRTITGELFF TGTGCCAGCAGTCCAAGGACAATCACCGGGGAGCTGTTTTTT
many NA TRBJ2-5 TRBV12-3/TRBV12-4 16 CASALPARGTPGAQYF TGTGCCAGCGCCCTCCCCGCCCGCGGGACACCGGGGGCCCAGTACTTC
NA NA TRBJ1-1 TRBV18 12 CASSHPQGMAFF TGTGCCAGCTCTCACCCCCAGGGGATGGCTTTCTTT
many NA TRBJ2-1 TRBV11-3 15 CASSVNGGLGNEQFF TGTGCCAGCAGCGTTAATGGGGGGCTAGGGAATGAGCAGTTCTTC
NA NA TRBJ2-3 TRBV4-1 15 CASSQGDSSGVTQYF TGCGCCAGCAGCCAGGGGGATAGCTCGGGTGTTACGCAGTATTTT
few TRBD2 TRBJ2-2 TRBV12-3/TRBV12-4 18 CASSKTGLAGVNTGELFF TGTGCCAGCAGTAAAACCGGACTAGCGGGGGTGAACACCGGGGAGCTGTTTTTT
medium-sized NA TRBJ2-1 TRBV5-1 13 CASNGAGANEQFF TGCGCCAGCAACGGAGCAGGGGCGAATGAGCAGTTCTTC
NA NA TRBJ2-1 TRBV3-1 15 CASSHRIPSRNEQFF TGTGCCAGCAGCCATAGGATCCCCTCTCGAAATGAGCAGTTCTTC
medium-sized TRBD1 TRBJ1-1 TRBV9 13 CASGQGASTEAFF TGTGCCAGTGGACAGGGAGCCTCCACTGAAGCTTTCTTT
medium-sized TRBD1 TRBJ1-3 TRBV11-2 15 CASSIQGAAGNTIYF TGTGCCAGCAGCATACAGGGGGCTGCGGGAAACACCATATATTTT
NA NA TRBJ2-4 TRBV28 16 CASSLVGALAKNIQYF TGTGCCAGCAGTTTGGTCGGAGCGTTGGCCAAAAACATTCAGTACTTC
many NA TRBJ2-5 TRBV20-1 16 CSAPKAGRTAGETQYF TGCAGTGCTCCAAAGGCGGGCAGGACCGCCGGAGAGACCCAGTACTTC
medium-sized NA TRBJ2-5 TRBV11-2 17 CASSLVGFRGRQETQYF TGTGCCAGCAGCTTAGTCGGGTTCCGGGGGCGCCAAGAGACCCAGTACTTC
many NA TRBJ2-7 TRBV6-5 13 CASKRGGPGEQYF TGTGCCAGCAAGCGTGGGGGGCCAGGCGAGCAGTACTTC
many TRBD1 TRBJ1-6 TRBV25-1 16 CASTRQGSAYNSPLHF TGTGCCAGCACCCGACAGGGATCGGCCTATAATTCACCCCTCCACTTT
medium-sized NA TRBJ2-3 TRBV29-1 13 CSVRDPTPDTQYF TGCAGCGTGCGGGACCCAACCCCTGATACGCAGTATTTT
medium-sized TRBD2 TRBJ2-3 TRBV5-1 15 CASSRLAGTGDTQYF TGCGCCAGCAGTAGACTAGCGGGGACGGGAGATACGCAGTATTTT
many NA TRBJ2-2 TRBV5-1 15 CASRPDGANTGELFF TGCGCCAGCAGGCCCGACGGGGCGAACACCGGGGAGCTGTTTTTT
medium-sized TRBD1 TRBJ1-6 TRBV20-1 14 CSARPRTGGSPLHF TGCAGTGCTCGTCCAAGGACAGGGGGTTCACCCCTCCACTTT
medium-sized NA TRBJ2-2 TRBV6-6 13 CASSSKNTGELFF TGTGCCAGCAGTTCTAAGAACACCGGGGAGCTGTTTTTT
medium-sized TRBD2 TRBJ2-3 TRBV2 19 CASSELNLGGGGESDTQYF TGTGCCAGCAGTGAACTGAATTTAGGCGGCGGGGGAGAATCAGATACGCAGTATTTT
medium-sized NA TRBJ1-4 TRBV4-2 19 CASIDVAYGAFDGGEKLFF TGTGCCAGCATCGACGTCGCGTACGGGGCCTTCGATGGAGGGGAAAAACTGTTTTTT
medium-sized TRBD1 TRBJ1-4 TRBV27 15 CASSPRTGTREKLFF TGTGCCAGCAGTCCTCGGACAGGGACTCGTGAAAAACTGTTTTTT
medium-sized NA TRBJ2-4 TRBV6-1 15 CASSYTGPAKNIQYF TGTGCCAGCAGTTATACAGGGCCAGCCAAAAACATTCAGTACTTC
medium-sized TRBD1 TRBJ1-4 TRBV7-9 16 CASSRLGTGSNEKLFF TGTGCCAGCAGCCGATTGGGGACAGGCTCTAATGAAAAACTGTTTTTT
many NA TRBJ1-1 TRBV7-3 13 CASSWQAYTEAFF TGTGCCAGCAGCTGGCAGGCCTACACTGAAGCTTTCTTT
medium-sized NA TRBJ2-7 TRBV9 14 CASSVDVGDDEQYF TGTGCCAGCAGCGTAGATGTAGGGGACGACGAGCAGTACTTC
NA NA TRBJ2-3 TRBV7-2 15 CATSLRRVTTDTQYF TGTGCCACCAGCTTACGGAGGGTAACAACAGATACGCAGTATTTT
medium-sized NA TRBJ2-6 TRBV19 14 CASISTSGANVLTF TGTGCCAGTATATCCACCTCTGGGGCCAACGTCCTGACTTTC
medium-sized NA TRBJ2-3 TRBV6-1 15 CASRRATTSTDTQYF TGTGCCAGCAGGCGGGCTACTACTAGCACAGATACGCAGTATTTT
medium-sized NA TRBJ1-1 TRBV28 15 CASSHGERQFGEAFF TGTGCCAGCTCGCACGGGGAGAGGCAGTTTGGTGAAGCTTTCTTT
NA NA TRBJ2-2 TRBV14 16 CASSLTGTKNTGELFF TGTGCCAGCAGCCTGACCGGGACGAAGAACACCGGGGAGCTGTTTTTT
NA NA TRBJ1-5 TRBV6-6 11 CASSYVEPQHF TGTGCCAGCAGTTATGTCGAGCCCCAGCATTTT
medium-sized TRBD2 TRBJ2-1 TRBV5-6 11 CASSSGVEQFF TGTGCCAGCTCTAGCGGGGTAGAGCAGTTCTTC
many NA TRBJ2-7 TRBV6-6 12 CASSTANYEQYF TGTGCCAGCAGTACGGCCAACTACGAGCAGTACTTC
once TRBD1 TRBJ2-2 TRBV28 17 CASSSILQTGYTGELFF TGTGCCAGCAGTTCGATCCTACAGACAGGGTACACCGGGGAGCTGTTTTTT
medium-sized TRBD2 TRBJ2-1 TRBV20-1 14 CSAKLAGGYHEQFF TGCAGTGCCAAACTAGCGGGGGGGTATCATGAGCAGTTCTTC
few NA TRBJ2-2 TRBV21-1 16 CASISSGTGYPGELFF TGTGCCAGCATCTCAAGCGGGACAGGGTACCCCGGGGAGCTGTTTTTT
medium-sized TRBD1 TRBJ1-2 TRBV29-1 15 CSVEDLGRGVYGYTF TGCAGCGTTGAAGATCTGGGCAGGGGGGTCTATGGCTACACCTTC
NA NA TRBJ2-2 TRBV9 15 CASSEGQSNTGELFF TGTGCCAGCAGCGAAGGACAATCGAACACCGGGGAGCTGTTTTTT
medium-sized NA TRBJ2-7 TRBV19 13 CASSETVSYEQYF TGTGCCAGTAGCGAGACAGTCTCCTACGAGCAGTACTTC
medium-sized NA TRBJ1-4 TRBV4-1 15 CASSQASATNEKLFF TGCGCCAGCAGCCAAGCATCTGCAACTAATGAAAAACTGTTTTTT
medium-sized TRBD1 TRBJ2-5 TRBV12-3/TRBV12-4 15 CASSLPGQGKETQYF TGTGCCAGCAGTCTGCCGGGACAGGGGAAGGAGACCCAGTACTTC
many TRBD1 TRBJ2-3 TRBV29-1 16 CSVSPMTGGSTDTQYF TGCAGCGTCTCACCTATGACAGGGGGGAGCACAGATACGCAGTATTTT
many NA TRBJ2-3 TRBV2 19 CASSESVGGPSSNTDTQYF TGTGCCAGCAGTGAGTCAGTTGGAGGTCCCTCTAGTAACACAGATACGCAGTATTTT
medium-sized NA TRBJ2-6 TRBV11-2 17 CASSPVEGVGGTNVLTF TGTGCCAGCAGCCCCGTAGAGGGGGTAGGCGGGACCAACGTCCTGACTTTC
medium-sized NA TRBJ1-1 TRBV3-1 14 CASSQGLSNTEAFF TGTGCCAGCAGCCAAGGGCTTAGTAACACTGAAGCTTTCTTT
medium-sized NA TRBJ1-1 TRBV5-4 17 CASSLPSTGIMNTEAFF TGTGCCAGCAGCTTACCTAGCACCGGCATCATGAACACTGAAGCTTTCTTT
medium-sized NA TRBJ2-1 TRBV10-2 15 CATTPAAGAYNEQFF TGCGCCACCACACCGGCGGCAGGGGCATACAATGAGCAGTTCTTC
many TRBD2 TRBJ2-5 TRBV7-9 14 CASSLDRGEETQYF TGTGCCAGCAGCTTAGATCGGGGGGAAGAGACCCAGTACTTC
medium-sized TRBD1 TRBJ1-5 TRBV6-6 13 CASTGTGDQPQHF TGTGCCTCTACCGGGACAGGAGACCAGCCCCAGCATTTT
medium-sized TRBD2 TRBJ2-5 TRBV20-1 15 CSALGLAGLQETQYF TGCAGTGCACTTGGGCTAGCGGGATTACAAGAGACCCAGTACTTC